This section outlines one T cell receptor beta chain sequence together with its context. Its antigen is not identified. This record comes from a study of T cell responses to AZD1222 COVID-19 vaccine. Study at large: Second doses that came at about 4 or about 12 weeks were put together.

Germline lookup yields CDR1 MNHEY and CDR2 SVGAGI. V lost 6 bases and J lost 4, with 10 bases in between. The CDR3 is 14 amino acids. The data were produced by immunoSEQ multiplex PCR, yet TCRdb's version contains in-frame clones alone and is incomplete. The sample shows 140,000 to 150,000 clones, 80% to 95% of them seen only once. Study-level points and caveats: CD4 TCRs associated with vaccination spanned spike, dominating at 160-218 and 743-854. Clonal diversity was possibly underestimated; the donors were predominantly white British and more often female. Per reports, nearly half of all spike-specific TCRs target regions that are unmutated in variants.

The chain recombines TRBV6-5 with TRBJ2-6; possibly TRBD2 for D (5 bases). The TCR originated in an adult in good health. The sample consisted of peripheral blood, taken on day 0 of AZD1222 vaccination. The DNA for the CDR3 is TGTGCCAGCAGCGAGGGAATCGGGGCCAACGTCCTGACTTTC. Amino acids: CASSEGIGANVLTF.